This section outlines one T cell receptor (beta chain) sequence together with its context. Antigen specificity is unknown. TCRdb re-analysed the 5' RACE reads in MiXCR, keeping a single row per CDR3 protein. Of approximately 630,000 distinct CDR3 sequences listed, roughly 7.2% are singletons. This sample was taken from a study of identical twins. Study results and caveats: Whereas memory repertoires showed no such difference, abundant cord blood beta clonotypes carried fewer insertions.

The CDR3 totals 14 residues. The V and J ends lost 6 bases and 0 bases respectively, with 9 bases between them. Looked up from germline, CDR1 is SGHRS and CDR2 is YFSETQ. The sample was also reused in another study, on yellow fever vaccine responses in identical twins.

The V gene is TRBV5-1, the J gene TRBJ2-2, with D hard to call. This receptor was obtained from a woman between 18 and 29 years old in good health. Input material: PBMCs. This CDR3 reads CASKNMPNTGELFF. DNA for the CDR3: TGCGCCAGCAAAAATATGCCGAACACCGGGGAGCTGTTTTTT.